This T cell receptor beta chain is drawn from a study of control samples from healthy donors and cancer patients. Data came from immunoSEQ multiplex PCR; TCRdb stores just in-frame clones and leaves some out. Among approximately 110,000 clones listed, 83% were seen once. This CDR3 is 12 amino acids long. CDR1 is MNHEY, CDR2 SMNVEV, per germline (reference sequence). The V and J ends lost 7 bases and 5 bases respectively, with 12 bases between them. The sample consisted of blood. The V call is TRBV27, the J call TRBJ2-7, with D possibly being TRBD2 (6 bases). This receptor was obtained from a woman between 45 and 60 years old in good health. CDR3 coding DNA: TGTGCCAGCATTGGAGGGGACGACGAGCAGTACTTC. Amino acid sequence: CASIGGDDEQYF.